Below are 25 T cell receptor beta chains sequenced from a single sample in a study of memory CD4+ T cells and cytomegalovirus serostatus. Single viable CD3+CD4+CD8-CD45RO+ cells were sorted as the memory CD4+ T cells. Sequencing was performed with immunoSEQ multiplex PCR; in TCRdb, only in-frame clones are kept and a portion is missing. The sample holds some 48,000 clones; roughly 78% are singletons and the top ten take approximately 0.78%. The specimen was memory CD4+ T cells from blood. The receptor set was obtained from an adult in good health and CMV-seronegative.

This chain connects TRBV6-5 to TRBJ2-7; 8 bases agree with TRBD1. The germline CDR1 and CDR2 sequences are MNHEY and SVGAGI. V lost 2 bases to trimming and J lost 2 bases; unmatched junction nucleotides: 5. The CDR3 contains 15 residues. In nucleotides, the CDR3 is TGTGCCAGCAGTTACCCGGACAGGGTTCCCTACGAGCAGTACTTC. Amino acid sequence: CASSYPDRVPYEQYF.

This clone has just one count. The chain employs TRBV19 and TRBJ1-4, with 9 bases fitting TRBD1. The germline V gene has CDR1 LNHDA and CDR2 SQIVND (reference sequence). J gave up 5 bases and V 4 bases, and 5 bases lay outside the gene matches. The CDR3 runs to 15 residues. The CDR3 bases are TGTGCCAGTAGTACGGGGACAGGGTTAAATGAAAAACTGTTTTTT. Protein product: CASSTGTGLNEKLFF.

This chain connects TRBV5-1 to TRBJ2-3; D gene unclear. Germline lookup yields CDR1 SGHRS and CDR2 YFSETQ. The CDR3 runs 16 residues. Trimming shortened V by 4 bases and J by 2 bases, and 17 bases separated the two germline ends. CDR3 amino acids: CASSTPSRPDTDTQYF. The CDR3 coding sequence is TGCGCCAGCAGCACACCATCTAGGCCCGACACAGATACGCAGTATTTT.

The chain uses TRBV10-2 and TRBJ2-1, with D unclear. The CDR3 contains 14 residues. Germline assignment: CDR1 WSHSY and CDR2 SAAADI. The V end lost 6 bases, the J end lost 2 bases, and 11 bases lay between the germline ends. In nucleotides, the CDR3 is TGCGCCAGCAGCCCGGATACGGCCTACAATGAGCAGTTCTTC. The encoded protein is CASSPDTAYNEQFF.

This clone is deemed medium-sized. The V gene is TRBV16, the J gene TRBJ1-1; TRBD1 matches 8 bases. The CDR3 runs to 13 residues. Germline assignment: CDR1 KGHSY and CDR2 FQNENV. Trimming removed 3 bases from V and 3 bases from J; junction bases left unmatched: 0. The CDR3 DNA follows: TGTGCCAGCAGCCAGGACAGGGACACTGAAGCTTTCTTT. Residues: CASSQDRDTEAFF.

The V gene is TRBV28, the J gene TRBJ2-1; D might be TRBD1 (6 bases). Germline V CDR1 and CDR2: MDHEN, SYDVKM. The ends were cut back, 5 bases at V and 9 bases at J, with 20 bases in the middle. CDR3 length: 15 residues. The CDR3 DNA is TGTGCCAGCAGTCCCTCGGGGAGATGGGGGCCTGAGCAGTTCTTC. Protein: CASSPSGRWGPEQFF.

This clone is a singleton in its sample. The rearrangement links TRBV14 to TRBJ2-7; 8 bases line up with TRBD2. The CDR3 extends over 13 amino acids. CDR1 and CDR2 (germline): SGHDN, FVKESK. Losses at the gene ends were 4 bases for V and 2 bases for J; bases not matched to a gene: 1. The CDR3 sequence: CASSLGLAYEQYF. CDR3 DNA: TGTGCCAGCAGCCTGGGACTAGCCTACGAGCAGTACTTC.

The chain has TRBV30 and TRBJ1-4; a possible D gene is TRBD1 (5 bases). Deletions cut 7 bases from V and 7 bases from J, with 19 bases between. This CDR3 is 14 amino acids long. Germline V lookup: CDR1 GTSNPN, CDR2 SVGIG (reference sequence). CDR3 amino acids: CASLEGNRGEKLFF. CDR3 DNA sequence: TGTGCCTCCCTTGAGGGGAATAGGGGTGAAAAACTGTTTTTT.

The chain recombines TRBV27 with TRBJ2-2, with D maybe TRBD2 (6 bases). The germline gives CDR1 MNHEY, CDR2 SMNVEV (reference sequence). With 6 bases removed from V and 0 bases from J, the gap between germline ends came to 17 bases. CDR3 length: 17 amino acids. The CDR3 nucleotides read TGTGCCAGCAGACCCCTAGGGGCGGGAACGAACACCGGGGAGCTGTTTTTT. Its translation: CASRPLGAGTNTGELFF.

This chain's CDR3 is CATSRATGSNEKLFF. DNA for the CDR3: TGTGCCACCAGCAGAGCGACAGGGAGTAATGAAAAACTGTTTTTT. V is TRBV15 and J is TRBJ1-4; 7 nucleotides align to TRBD1. The CDR3 runs 15 residues. J lost 4 bases, V lost 1 base, and 3 bases had no gene match. Germline V CDR1 and CDR2: LNHNV, YYDKDF (reference sequence).

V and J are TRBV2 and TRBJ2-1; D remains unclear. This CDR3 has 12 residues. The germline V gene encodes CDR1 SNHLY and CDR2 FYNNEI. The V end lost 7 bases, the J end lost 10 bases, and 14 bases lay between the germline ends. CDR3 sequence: CASNLAAGEQFF. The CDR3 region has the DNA TGTGCCAGCAATCTGGCCGCAGGAGAGCAGTTCTTC.

CDR3: CASSPRTGRNSPLHF. DNA of the CDR3: TGTGCCAGCAGCCCGAGGACGGGAAGAAATTCACCCCTCCACTTT. The V gene is TRBV7-6, the J gene TRBJ1-6; no firm D call. CDR3 size: 15 residues. Germline V CDR1 and CDR2: SGHVS, FNYEAQ. Trimming left V 5 bases short and J 7 bases short, with 15 bases between.

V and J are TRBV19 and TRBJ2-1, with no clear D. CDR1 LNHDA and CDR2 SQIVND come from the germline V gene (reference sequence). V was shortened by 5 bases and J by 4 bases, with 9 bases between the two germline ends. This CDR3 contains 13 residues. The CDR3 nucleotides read TGTGCCAGTAGTTCTTACACGTACAATGAGCAGTTCTTC. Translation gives CASSSYTYNEQFF.

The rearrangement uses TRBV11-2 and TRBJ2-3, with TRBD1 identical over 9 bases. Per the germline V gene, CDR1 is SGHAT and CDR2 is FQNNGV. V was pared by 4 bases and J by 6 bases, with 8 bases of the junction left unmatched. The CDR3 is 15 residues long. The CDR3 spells CASSWGDRDADTQYF. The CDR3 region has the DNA TGTGCCAGCAGCTGGGGGGACAGGGATGCCGATACGCAGTATTTT.

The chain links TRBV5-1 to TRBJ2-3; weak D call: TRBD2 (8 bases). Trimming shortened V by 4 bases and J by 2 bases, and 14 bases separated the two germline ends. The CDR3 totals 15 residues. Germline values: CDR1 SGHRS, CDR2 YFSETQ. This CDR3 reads CASSREGALTDTQYF. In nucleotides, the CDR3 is TGCGCCAGCAGCCGGGAGGGGGCCCTCACAGATACGCAGTATTTT. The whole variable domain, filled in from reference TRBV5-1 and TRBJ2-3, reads KAGVTQTPRYLIKTRGQQVTLSCSPISGHRSVSWYQQTPGQGLQFLFEYFSETQRNKGNFPGRFSGRQFSNSRSEMNVSTLELGDSALYLCASSREGALTDTQYFGPGTRLTVL.

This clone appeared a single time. CDR3 residues: CASSSQGSGQPQHF. In DNA form, the CDR3 reads TGTGCCAGTAGTTCACAGGGTTCGGGACAGCCCCAGCATTTT. The chain recombines TRBV19 with TRBJ1-5, with D possibly TRBD1 on 6 matching bases. The CDR3 spans 14 residues. V lost 5 bases and J lost 7, with 15 bases in between. CDR1 LNHDA and CDR2 SQIVND come from the germline V gene (reference sequence).

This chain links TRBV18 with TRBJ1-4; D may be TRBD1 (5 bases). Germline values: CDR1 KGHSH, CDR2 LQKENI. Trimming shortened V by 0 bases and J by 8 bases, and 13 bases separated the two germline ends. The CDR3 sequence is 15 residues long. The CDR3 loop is CASSPPPGWGEKLFF. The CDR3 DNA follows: TGTGCCAGCTCACCACCCCCAGGGTGGGGAGAAAAACTGTTTTTT.

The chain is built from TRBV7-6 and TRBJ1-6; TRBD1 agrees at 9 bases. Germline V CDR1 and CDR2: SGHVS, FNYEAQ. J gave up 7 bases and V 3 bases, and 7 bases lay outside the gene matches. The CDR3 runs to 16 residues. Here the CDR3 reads CASSLVQGAGNSPLHF. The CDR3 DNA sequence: TGTGCCAGCAGCTTGGTACAGGGGGCGGGCAATTCACCCCTCCACTTT.

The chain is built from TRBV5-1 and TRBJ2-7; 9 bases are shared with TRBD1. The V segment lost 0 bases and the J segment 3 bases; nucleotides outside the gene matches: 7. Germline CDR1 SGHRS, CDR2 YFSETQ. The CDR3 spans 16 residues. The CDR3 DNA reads TGCGCCAGCAGCTTGGATCCGGGACAGGGTATCTACGAGCAGTACTTC. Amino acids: CASSLDPGQGIYEQYF.

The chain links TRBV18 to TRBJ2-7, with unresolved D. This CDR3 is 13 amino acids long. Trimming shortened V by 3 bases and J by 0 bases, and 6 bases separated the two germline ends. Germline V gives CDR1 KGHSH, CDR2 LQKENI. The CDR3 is CASSPLLSYEQYF. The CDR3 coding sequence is TGTGCCAGCTCACCGCTTCTCTCCTACGAGCAGTACTTC.

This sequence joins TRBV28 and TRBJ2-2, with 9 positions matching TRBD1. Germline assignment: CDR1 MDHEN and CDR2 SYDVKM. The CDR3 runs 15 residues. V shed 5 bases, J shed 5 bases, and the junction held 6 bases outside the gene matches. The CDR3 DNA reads TGTGCCAGCAGTCCCGGGACAGGGAGGACCGGGGAGCTGTTTTTT. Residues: CASSPGTGRTGELFF.

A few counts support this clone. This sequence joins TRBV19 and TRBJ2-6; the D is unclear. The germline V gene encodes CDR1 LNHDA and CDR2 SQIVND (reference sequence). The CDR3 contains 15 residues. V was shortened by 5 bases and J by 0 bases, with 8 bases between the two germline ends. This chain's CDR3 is CASSSQFSGANVLTF. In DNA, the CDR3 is TGTGCCAGTAGTTCCCAATTCTCTGGGGCCAACGTCCTGACTTTC.

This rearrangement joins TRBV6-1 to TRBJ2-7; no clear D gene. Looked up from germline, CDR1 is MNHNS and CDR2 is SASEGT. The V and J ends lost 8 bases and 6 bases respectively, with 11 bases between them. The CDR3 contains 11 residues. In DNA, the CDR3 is TGTGCCAGCGGGCAGACGGGCGAGCAGTACTTC. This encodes CASGQTGEQYF.

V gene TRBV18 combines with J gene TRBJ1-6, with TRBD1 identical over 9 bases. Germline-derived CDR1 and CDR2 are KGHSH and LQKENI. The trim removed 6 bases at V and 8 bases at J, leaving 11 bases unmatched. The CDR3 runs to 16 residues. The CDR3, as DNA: TGTGCCAGCTCCCCGGGCCGGGACAGGGTGCATTCACCCCTCCACTTT. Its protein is CASSPGRDRVHSPLHF. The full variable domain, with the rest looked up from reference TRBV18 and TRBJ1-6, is NAGVMQNPRHLVRRRGQEARLRCSPMKGHSHVYWYRQLPEEGLKFMVYLQKENIIDESGMPKERFSAEFPKEGPSILRIQQVVRGDSAAYFCASSPGRDRVHSPLHFGNGTRLTVT.

CDR3 DNA sequence: TGTGCCAGCAGCCCCGAAACAGGGTACTACGAGCAGTACTTC. It codes for CASSPETGYYEQYF. This chain links TRBV7-2 with TRBJ2-7; a possible D gene is TRBD1 (6 bases). The V gene's germline CDR1 is SGHTA and CDR2 FQGNSA. V lost 5 bases and J lost 3, with 14 bases in between. The CDR3 runs 14 residues. Full variable domain (rest looked up from reference TRBV7-2 and TRBJ2-7): GAGVSQSPSNKVTEKGKDVELRCDPISGHTALYWYRQSLGQGLEFLIYFQGNSAPDKSGLPSDRFSAERTGGSVSTLTIQRTQQEDSAVYLCASSPETGYYEQYFGPGTRLTVT.